One sample yielded the 27 T cell receptor beta chains listed below, sequenced in a study of T-cell reconstitution after alpha-beta-depleted transplantation in children. TCRbeta library preparation incorporated unique molecular identifiers. Using its own MiXCR run on the PCR reads, TCRdb lists one record per CDR3 protein. This sample has around 670,000 distinct CDR3 sequences, with around 13% found just once. This sample comprised PBMCs, obtained before TCRalphabeta/CD19-depleted stem cell transplant. The source is a girl aged 2 to 9 with congenital amegakaryocytic thrombocytopenia, due to receive a stem cell transplant.

In its sample, this clonotype was seen a few times. The chain links TRBV3-1 to TRBJ2-1; the match to TRBD2 covers 12 bases. CDR1 and CDR2 from the germline V gene are LGHDT and YNNKEL (reference sequence). The V gene end was trimmed by 4 bases and the J gene end by 7 bases; junction bases not matched to a gene: 8. The CDR3 covers 16 residues. Here the CDR3 reads CASSRTLAGGVNEQFF. The CDR3 DNA sequence: TGTGCCAGCAGCCGTACGCTAGCGGGAGGGGTTAATGAGCAGTTCTTC.

This clonotype was observed many times. The chain is built from TRBV7-2 and TRBJ2-3; 13 bases agree with TRBD2. Germline CDR1 and CDR2: SGHTA and FQGNSA. The CDR3 runs 16 residues. Trimming took 6 bases from V and 4 from J; bases not matched to a gene: 7. The chain's CDR3 is CASRELGLAGPDTQYF. The CDR3 DNA follows: TGTGCCAGCAGGGAATTGGGACTAGCGGGGCCAGATACGCAGTATTTT.

This clonotype occurred a few times. The chain combines TRBV7-8 with TRBJ2-3; TRBD2 aligns across 12 bases. Germline CDR1 is SGHVS and CDR2 is FQNEAQ. V trimming: 6 bases; J trimming: 4 bases; junction bases outside the gene matches: 11. CDR3 length equals 17 residues. The CDR3 DNA reads as TGTGCCAGCAGTTACCTTGACGGACTAGCGGGACCAGATACGCAGTATTTT. Translating it yields CASSYLDGLAGPDTQYF.

V and J are TRBV4-1 and TRBJ2-1; weak D call: TRBD2 (5 bases). V was trimmed by 3 bases and J by 2 bases, leaving 17 bases between them. This CDR3 contains 17 residues. CDR1 MGHRA and CDR2 YSYEKL come from the germline V gene. DNA for the CDR3: TGCGCCAGCAGCCAGGCCCCCCTAGCCGCAACCTACAATGAGCAGTTCTTC. Its protein product is CASSQAPLAATYNEQFF.

This clonotype came up many times. Written as DNA, the CDR3 is TGTGCCATCAGTGATATAGTGGGGAGCGCCTCCACTTCCGGGGAGCTGTTTTTT. This encodes CAISDIVGSASTSGELFF. V usage is TRBV10-3 and J usage is TRBJ2-2, with D possibly TRBD2 on 5 matching bases. The germline V gene encodes CDR1 ENHRY and CDR2 SYGVKD. V gave up 3 bases and J gave up 6 bases, with 23 bases separating them. The CDR3 has 18 amino acids.

This clonotype was picked up a small number of times. V and J are TRBV3-1 and TRBJ2-2, with 7 positions matching TRBD1. The junction had 10 bases not matched to a gene; V was cut back by 3 bases and J by 9 bases. CDR1 is LGHDT and CDR2 is YNNKEL in the germline V gene (reference sequence). The length of the CDR3 is 15 residues. Here the CDR3 DNA reads TGTGCCAGCAGCCAGGGGACAGCTATTCCGCGGGAGCTGTTTTTT. Translating gives CASSQGTAIPRELFF.

V usage is TRBV15 and J usage is TRBJ1-3, with D maybe TRBD1 (6 bases). V lost 0 bases to trimming and J lost 1 base, with 16 bases between them. The CDR3 is made up of 18 amino acids. In germline, CDR1 is LNHNV, CDR2 YYDKDF (reference sequence). CDR3 sequence: CATSRDYRGIVSGNTIYF. In DNA form, the CDR3 reads TGTGCCACCAGCAGAGATTATAGGGGGATAGTTTCTGGAAACACCATATATTTT.

CDR3 region: CASSHTGTTQYEQYF. CDR3 coding DNA: TGTGCCAGCAGTCACACGGGGACCACCCAATACGAGCAGTACTTC. The chain couples TRBV12-3 or TRBV12-4 to TRBJ2-7; D is tentatively TRBD1 or TRBD2 (5 bases each). This CDR3 has 15 amino acids. The V and J ends lost 5 bases and 4 bases respectively, with 18 bases between them.

The chain uses TRBV7-3 and TRBJ2-7; TRBD1 matches at 7 bases. Germline trimming cut 1 base from V and 4 bases from J; bases unmatched to any gene: 7. Germline loops: CDR1 SGHTA, CDR2 FQGTGA. This CDR3 has 15 amino acids. The CDR3 coding sequence is TGTGCCAGCAGCTTAAGACAGGGTAGCCCGTACGAGCAGTACTTC. The encoded protein is CASSLRQGSPYEQYF.

This clonotype has at least ten counts. This chain connects TRBV29-1 to TRBJ1-2, with D unclear. The CDR3 has 15 amino acids. Trimming stripped 0 bases from V and 4 bases from J, with 15 bases between. Germline V lookup: CDR1 SQVTM, CDR2 ANQGSEA. CDR3 in amino acids: CSVEDTERTVYGYTF. For the CDR3, the DNA is TGCAGCGTTGAAGATACGGAGAGAACTGTCTATGGCTACACCTTC. Together with reference TRBV29-1 and TRBJ1-2, the CDR3 gives the full variable domain: SAVISQKPSRDICQRGTSLTIQCQVDSQVTMMFWYRQQPGQSLTLIATANQGSEATYESGFVIDKFPISRPNLTFSTLTVSNMSPEDSSIYLCSVEDTERTVYGYTFGSGTRLTVV.

This clonotype showed up just a few times. The chain couples TRBV21-1 to TRBJ2-7; the table's D call of TRBD1 was not tested on the DNA. TRBV21-1 is a recognized pseudogene. The CDR3 contains 17 residues. The DNA of the CDR3 is TGTGCCAGCAGCAAAACATTCAAAGACAGGGGGATCCCCTACTCTATCTTC. Translated: CASSKTFKDRGIPYSIF.

This clonotype was recorded a few times. This chain connects TRBV20-1 to TRBJ2-5; TRBD2 matches at 7 bases. This CDR3 contains 15 residues. V gave up 3 bases and J gave up 3 bases; unmatched junction bases: 10. The germline gives CDR1 DFQATT, CDR2 SNEGSKA (reference sequence). CDR3 in DNA: TGCAGTGCTAGGCTGGGTCTAGCGGTGAAAGAGACCCAGTACTTC. It yields the protein CSARLGLAVKETQYF.

This clonotype was observed many times. J is TRBJ1-5 and V is TRBV9; 9 bases map to TRBD1. This CDR3 has 14 residues. The V gene's germline CDR1 is SGDLS and CDR2 YYNGEE. V was pared by 3 bases and J by 5 bases, with 3 bases of the junction left unmatched. CDR3 in DNA: TGTGCCAGCAGCGCCGGGACAGGGTATCAGCCCCAGCATTTT. Translating gives CASSAGTGYQPQHF.

This clonotype was seen at least ten times. The chain has TRBV6-1 and TRBJ2-4; the D is unclear. The germline CDR1 and CDR2 sequences are MNHNS and SASEGT. CDR3 size: 12 residues. Trimming took off 6 bases at V and 8 bases at J, with 11 bases between the two ends. The DNA for the CDR3 is TGTGCCAGCAGACCCTCCCGGGACATTCAGTACTTC. It yields the protein CASRPSRDIQYF.

The chain joins TRBV7-9 to TRBJ2-1; D is unclear. CDR1 SEHNR and CDR2 FQNEAQ come from the germline V gene (reference sequence). The V end was cut by 5 bases, the J end by 2 bases, with 19 bases between. This CDR3 has 17 residues. The CDR3 is CASSPSTGLQAYNEQFF. Here the CDR3 DNA reads TGTGCCAGCAGCCCAAGTACGGGTCTGCAGGCCTACAATGAGCAGTTCTTC.

This clonotype was counted a few times. The chain combines TRBV4-1 with TRBJ1-1; the match to TRBD1 covers 7 bases. J was trimmed by 5 bases and V by 3 bases; bases with no gene match: 9. Germline loops: CDR1 MGHRA, CDR2 YSYEKL. This CDR3 is built from 15 residues. As DNA, the CDR3 is TGCGCCAGCAGCCATGACAGGACAGGAGGGACTGAAGCTTTCTTT. This gives the protein CASSHDRTGGTEAFF.

This clonotype was detected only a few times. The chain joins TRBV12-3 or TRBV12-4 to TRBJ1-2; D not certain. The CDR3 is 17 amino acids. The germline V and J ends were trimmed by 0 bases and 1 base, with 15 bases remaining between them. CDR3 sequence (DNA): TGTGCCAGCAGTTTAGCGCCGGGGAGGTCCCTTAACTATGGCTACACCTTC. Protein: CASSLAPGRSLNYGYTF.

The rearrangement joins TRBV12-3 or TRBV12-4 to TRBJ1-2, with a tentative D call TRBD1 (6 bases). CDR3 length: 15 residues. The V end lost 5 bases, the J end lost 4 bases, and 17 bases lay between the germline ends. CDR3 coding DNA: TGTGCCAGCAGTCCAGCTACAGCAGGGGTCTATGGCTACACCTTC. Protein: CASSPATAGVYGYTF.

This clonotype was detected many times. V and J are TRBV18 and TRBJ1-4; 7 bases are shared with TRBD1. CDR3 length equals 15 residues. With 3 bases clipped from V and 6 bases from J, the junction kept 7 bases outside the gene matches. The germline CDR1 and CDR2 sequences are KGHSH and LQKENI. The CDR3 sequence: CASSPSTGWDEKLFF. In nucleotides, the CDR3 is TGTGCCAGCTCACCCTCGACAGGGTGGGATGAAAAACTGTTTTTT.

The table lists this clonotype with many counts. This sequence joins TRBV6-2 or TRBV6-3 and TRBJ2-3; 9 positions agree with TRBD2. Germline V gives CDR1 MNHEY, CDR2 SVGEGT. The CDR3 length is 16 residues. V shed 5 bases, J shed 7 bases, and the junction held 13 bases outside the gene matches. The CDR3 DNA reads TGTGCCAGCAGTCCTACCGTAAGCGGGAGGTTGAATACGCAGTATTTT. It yields the protein CASSPTVSGRLNTQYF.

J is TRBJ2-5 and V is TRBV20-1, with 9 nucleotides matching TRBD2. CDR1 and CDR2 (germline): DFQATT, SNEGSKA (reference sequence). V dropped 3 bases and J dropped 5; count of bases not matched to a gene: 13. CDR3 size: 16 residues. CDR3 DNA sequence: TGCAGTGCTAGGCCCCCTTCCACTAGCGGGTTGGAGACCCAGTACTTC. Translated: CSARPPSTSGLETQYF.

This clonotype was counted only a few times. V gene TRBV7-9 combines with J gene TRBJ1-1, with TRBD1 as a possible D gene (5 bases). Trimming took 3 bases from V and 3 from J, leaving 17 bases between them. Germline lookup yields CDR1 SEHNR and CDR2 FQNEAQ (reference sequence). The CDR3 contains 16 residues. CDR3 sequence (DNA): TGTGCCAGCAGCTTCGCCCGAACAGGTGCTGACACTGAAGCTTTCTTT. This translates into CASSFARTGADTEAFF.

The chain uses TRBV5-1 and TRBJ1-1, with D hard to call. This CDR3 comprises 14 residues. Trimming shortened V by 1 base and J by 3 bases, and 10 bases separated the two germline ends. Germline assignment: CDR1 SGHRS and CDR2 YFSETQ. CDR3 bases: TGCGCCAGCAGCTTGAGGTCTTATGACACTGAAGCTTTCTTT. Protein: CASSLRSYDTEAFF.

This clonotype has a handful of counts. The V call is TRBV27, the J call TRBJ2-7; possible D gene TRBD2, 7 bases. Germline CDR1 and CDR2: MNHEY and SMNVEV (reference sequence). The CDR3 runs to 15 residues. The ends were cut back, 6 bases at V and 2 bases at J, with 17 bases in the middle. DNA for the CDR3: TGTGCCAGCAGGGTCCGGGGGGCCCACACCTACGAGCAGTACTTC. Translation gives CASRVRGAHTYEQYF.

The chain combines TRBV7-9 with TRBJ1-1; maybe TRBD1 (6 bases). CDR3 length: 12 residues. The V gene lost 3 bases and the J gene lost 11 bases, with 13 bases spanning the gap. Germline V gene lookup returns CDR1 SEHNR and CDR2 FQNEAQ (reference sequence). CDR3 in DNA: TGTGCCAGCAGCTTTATGGGGGGCGACGCTTTCTTT. The encoded protein is CASSFMGGDAFF.

This clonotype showed up many times. The V call is TRBV5-1, the J call TRBJ2-3; 8 bases line up with TRBD2. The CDR3 totals 14 residues. Germline values: CDR1 SGHRS, CDR2 YFSETQ. The V segment lost 2 bases and the J segment 7 bases; nucleotides outside the gene matches: 6. The CDR3 DNA is TGCGCCAGCAGCTTTCGGGAGGGCCCGAATACGCAGTATTTT. Its protein product is CASSFREGPNTQYF. The variable domain in full, with the rest retrieved from reference TRBV5-1 and TRBJ2-3, is KAGVTQTPRYLIKTRGQQVTLSCSPISGHRSVSWYQQTPGQGLQFLFEYFSETQRNKGNFPGRFSGRQFSNSRSEMNVSTLELGDSALYLCASSFREGPNTQYFGPGTRLTVL.

The chain recombines TRBV5-1 with TRBJ2-1; weak D call: TRBD1 (6 bases). There are 13 residues in the CDR3. Germline V gene lookup returns CDR1 SGHRS and CDR2 YFSETQ. Trimming took 0 bases from V and 15 from J, leaving 16 bases between them. CDR3 nucleotides: TGCGCCAGCAGCTTGGGACCCCAAGGGGGTCCGTTCTTC. Amino acids: CASSLGPQGGPFF.